The rows below give T cell receptor beta chains drawn from one sample of a study of blood T cell repertoires in COVID-19. Using immunoSEQ multiplex PCR, the repertoire was profiled, and TCRdb retains in-frame clones only, with some absent. The sample consists of tens of thousands of clones, roughly 88% of them appearing once. Sample: peripheral blood. These receptors were obtained from a man aged 45-65 years with active COVID-19. The CDR3 runs from the conserved cysteine through the conserved F or W. The listing skips clone size in some rows; elsewhere it reads once, few, many or a size class.

v_call: TRBV9
clone_size: NA
cdr3_aa: CASSVEPHQGADSPLHF

v_call: TRBV19
clone_size: NA
cdr3_aa: CAIRPLGEDTQYF

v_call: TRBV5-5
clone_size: NA
cdr3_aa: CASSVVPQGRSPQHF

v_call: TRBV7-3
clone_size: NA
cdr3_aa: CASSLRRNEKLFF

v_call: TRBV19
clone_size: few
cdr3_aa: CASTRLAGGVEQFF

v_call: TRBV4-2
clone_size: few
cdr3_aa: CASSQGRGQGNSPLHF

v_call: TRBV6-5
clone_size: NA
cdr3_aa: CASSFRTGANTEAFF

v_call: TRBV15
clone_size: NA
cdr3_aa: CATSSRGENTGELFF

v_call: TRBV27
clone_size: NA
cdr3_aa: CASSLGDRGPVSPLHF

v_call: TRBV5-1
clone_size: NA
cdr3_aa: CASSSGSGLYNEQFF

v_call: TRBV4-2
clone_size: few
cdr3_aa: CASSQASGAYNEQFF

v_call: TRBV19
clone_size: NA
cdr3_aa: CASSIDRRGQPQHF

v_call: TRBV2
clone_size: NA
cdr3_aa: CASNRGETGELFF

v_call: TRBV27
clone_size: NA
cdr3_aa: CASSLLGPSSYEQYF

v_call: TRBV21-1
clone_size: NA
cdr3_aa: CASSNGANEKLFF

v_call: TRBV6-5
clone_size: NA
cdr3_aa: CASSWLASPLETQYF

v_call: TRBV12-3/TRBV12-4
clone_size: NA
cdr3_aa: CASKDSYEQYF

v_call: TRBV12-5
clone_size: NA
cdr3_aa: CASDQGTGRNQPQHF

v_call: TRBV10-3
clone_size: once
cdr3_aa: CAISAHYEQYF

v_call: TRBV6-2/TRBV6-3
clone_size: NA
cdr3_aa: CASSHDSRGTYGYTF

v_call: TRBV13
clone_size: NA
cdr3_aa: CASSSLYGYTF

v_call: TRBV12-5
clone_size: NA
cdr3_aa: CASVYSLDRVGPLSYNSPLHF

v_call: TRBV6-5
clone_size: once
cdr3_aa: CASSYGGSGNTIYF

v_call: TRBV9
clone_size: NA
cdr3_aa: CASSVGSSGRPSTDTQYF

v_call: TRBV27
clone_size: NA
cdr3_aa: CASREKGARGSWLYEQYF

v_call: TRBV19
clone_size: NA
cdr3_aa: CASSIASGSGGPQHF

v_call: TRBV7-2
clone_size: NA
cdr3_aa: CASSLGPTDTQYF

v_call: TRBV6-1
clone_size: NA
cdr3_aa: CASSEGGVAANYGYTF

v_call: TRBV19
clone_size: NA
cdr3_aa: CASMDQGAATYNEQFF